This entry lists 20 T cell receptor beta chains sequenced from one sample in a study of T cells in localized non-small cell lung cancer. Assay used: immunoSEQ multiplex PCR; TCRdb lists only in-frame clones, some missing. The table lists about 26,000 clones, around 85% of them singletons. Specimen: peripheral blood, collected before any cancer treatment. The receptors were gathered from a man aged 35-75 years with stage III squamous cell lung carcinoma.

This clone has more than one count but fewer than ten. V usage is TRBV4-2 and J usage is TRBJ2-1; 8 bases match TRBD2. The ends lost 4 bases at V and 0 bases at J; junction bases unmatched: 2. Germline-derived CDR1 and CDR2 are LGHNA and YNFKEQ. The CDR3 contains 15 residues. CDR3 bases: TGTGCCAGCAGCCCGAGCGGGAGCTCCTACAATGAGCAGTTCTTC. Encoded protein: CASSPSGSSYNEQFF.

The chain combines TRBV6-6 with TRBJ2-5; D not resolved. The CDR3 totals 15 residues. Germline-derived CDR1 and CDR2 are MNHNY and SVGAGI (reference sequence). Trimming took 5 bases from V and 9 from J, leaving 22 bases between them. DNA for the CDR3: TGTGCCAGCAGTCTGCGGCCGGCCTATGTGGCGGCCCAGTACTTC. Translating gives CASSLRPAYVAAQYF.

This sequence joins TRBV11-2 and TRBJ2-7, with 9 positions matching TRBD1. V was pared by 5 bases and J by 5 bases, with 10 bases of the junction left unmatched. This CDR3 spans 15 amino acids. CDR1 is SGHAT, CDR2 FQNNGV, per germline. The DNA for the CDR3 is TGTGCCAGCAGCCACCCCGACAGGGGGAAGGACGAGCAGTACGTC. Amino acid sequence: CASSHPDRGKDEQYV.

The count of this clone is one. The chain recombines TRBV27 with TRBJ2-6, with a tentative D call TRBD2 (6 bases). Germline values: CDR1 MNHEY, CDR2 SMNVEV (reference sequence). The V and J ends lost 5 bases and 2 bases respectively, with 10 bases between them. This CDR3 spans 15 amino acids. In nucleotides, the CDR3 is TGTGCCAGCAGTGGGGACTCGGCTGGGGCCAACGTCCTGACTTTC. Translated, it gives CASSGDSAGANVLTF.

The rearrangement joins TRBV9 to TRBJ1-2; D call uncertain. The CDR3 runs to 12 residues. V was pared by 0 bases and J by 8 bases, with 8 bases between. The germline gives CDR1 SGDLS, CDR2 YYNGEE. The chain's CDR3 is CASSVGHRGYTF. Written as DNA, the CDR3 is TGTGCCAGCAGCGTAGGTCATCGGGGCTACACCTTC.

This chain joins TRBV5-8 and TRBJ1-2; D ambiguous. The CDR3 extends over 17 amino acids. V was cut by 0 bases and J by 2 bases, with 17 bases left in between. Germline V CDR1 and CDR2: SGHTS, YDEGEE. CDR3 nucleotides: TGTGCCAGCAGCTTGGACGCGGGATGGGAAACGAACTATGGCTACACCTTC. Translated: CASSLDAGWETNYGYTF.

The chain links TRBV19 to TRBJ2-4; D is tentatively TRBD1 or TRBD2 (5 bases each). The ends were cut back, 7 bases at V and 7 bases at J, with 26 bases in the middle. Germline loops: CDR1 LNHDA, CDR2 SQIVND (reference sequence). CDR3 length: 17 amino acids. DNA for the CDR3: TGTGCCAGTACCACATCGCGAGGGGTAGGGATACGTAACATTCAGTACTTC. The encoded protein is CASTTSRGVGIRNIQYF.

The J gene is TRBJ2-1, the V gene TRBV28, with D possibly TRBD1 on 6 matching bases. With 3 bases removed from V and 3 bases from J, the gap between germline ends came to 12 bases. This CDR3 region has 15 residues. Germline loops: CDR1 MDHEN, CDR2 SYDVKM. The CDR3 coding sequence is TGTGCCAGCAGTTTTCAGGGGAACCACTACAATGAGCAGTTCTTC. Amino acids: CASSFQGNHYNEQFF.

The chain carries TRBV7-8 and TRBJ1-5; D unclear. The germline V and J ends were trimmed by 4 bases and 0 bases, with 13 bases remaining between them. From germline, CDR1 is SGHVS and CDR2 FQNEAQ. This CDR3 contains 16 residues. CDR3 in DNA: TGTGCCAGCAGCTCCCGCCGGCTTTCTAGCAATCAGCCCCAGCATTTT. It codes for CASSSRRLSSNQPQHF.

The V and J genes are TRBV18 and TRBJ1-1; D is unresolved. Germline assignment: CDR1 KGHSH and CDR2 LQKENI. The CDR3 spans 13 residues. The V end was cut by 4 bases, the J end by 6 bases, with 12 bases between. The CDR3 nucleotides read TGTGCCAGCTCACTAGACGTAATCTCTGAAGCTTTCTTT. Protein: CASSLDVISEAFF.

This clone was observed once. This chain joins TRBV10-2 and TRBJ2-3, with D unresolved. This CDR3 comprises 12 residues. V lost 6 bases and J 2 bases, leaving 6 bases between the germline ends. The germline CDR1 and CDR2 sequences are WSHSY and SAAADI. DNA for the CDR3: TGCGCCAGCAGAAAAAACACAGATACGCAGTATTTT. This translates into CASRKNTDTQYF.

The rearrangement links TRBV7-3 to TRBJ2-2, with 13 nucleotides matching TRBD2. The CDR3 spans 18 residues. J lost 5 bases, V lost 4 bases, and 10 bases had no gene match. CDR1 and CDR2 (germline): SGHTA, FQGTGA. The CDR3 loop is CASSSLPLTSGGTGELFF. CDR3 bases: TGTGCCAGCAGCTCCCTACCCTTGACTAGCGGGGGGACCGGGGAGCTGTTTTTT.

The chain links TRBV4-1 to TRBJ2-1, with D unresolved. Trimming removed 0 bases from V and 0 bases from J, with 9 bases in between. Germline-derived CDR1 and CDR2 are MGHRA and YSYEKL. The length of the CDR3 is 16 residues. DNA for the CDR3: TGCGCCAGCAGCCAAGATACCGCGAGCTCCTACAATGAGCAGTTCTTC. This translates into CASSQDTASSYNEQFF.

The chain has TRBV7-2 and TRBJ2-6; D remains unclear. Germline loops: CDR1 SGHTA, CDR2 FQGNSA. This CDR3 comprises 13 residues. V lost 5 bases to trimming and J lost 2 bases, with 4 bases between them. The CDR3 sequence is CASSPTGANVLTF. In DNA form, the CDR3 reads TGTGCCAGCAGCCCCACTGGGGCCAACGTCCTGACTTTC.

This chain joins TRBV5-5 and TRBJ2-7; D uncertain. The CDR3 is 12 amino acids. CDR1 is SGHKS and CDR2 is YYEKEE in the germline V gene (reference sequence). V was shortened by 0 bases and J by 2 bases, with 3 bases between the two germline ends. CDR3 bases: TGTGCCAGCAGCTTGGACACCTACGAGCAGTACGTC. Translated: CASSLDTYEQYV.

The chain has TRBV11-2 and TRBJ2-2; 13 nucleotides agree with TRBD2. V dropped 5 bases and J dropped 0; count of bases not matched to a gene: 6. This CDR3 is 18 amino acids long. In germline, CDR1 is SGHAT, CDR2 FQNNGV. This chain's CDR3 is CASSPGLAGATNTGELFF. DNA for the CDR3: TGTGCCAGCAGCCCTGGACTAGCGGGGGCTACGAACACCGGGGAGCTGTTTTTT.

The V and J genes are TRBV6-4 and TRBJ2-1, with D possibly being TRBD1 or TRBD2 (6 bases each). CDR3 length: 15 residues. CDR1 is MRHNA, CDR2 SNTAGT, per germline. Trimming removed 3 bases at V and 8 bases at J, with 17 bases between. CDR3 DNA: TGTGCCAGCAGTGAATGGGGGGCGCATGTTGATGAGCAGTTCTTC. It codes for CASSEWGAHVDEQFF.

This clone has just a few counts. J is TRBJ1-2 and V is TRBV19; D unclear. Per the germline V gene, CDR1 is LNHDA and CDR2 is SQIVND (reference sequence). The CDR3 has 15 residues. Between the trimmed V and J ends, which lost 2 bases and 0 bases, there was a span of 10 bases. CDR3 residues: CASSIKQLANYGYTF. The CDR3 DNA reads as TGTGCCAGTAGTATAAAACAGTTAGCTAACTATGGCTACACCTTC.

This clone was counted a single time. The chain carries TRBV18 and TRBJ1-1; D remains ambiguous. This CDR3 region has 13 residues. V lost 6 bases to trimming and J lost 1 base, with 9 bases between them. Germline V gene lookup returns CDR1 KGHSH and CDR2 LQKENI. The CDR3 loop is CASSPMGNTEAFF. As DNA, the CDR3 is TGTGCCAGCTCTCCGATGGGGAACACTGAAGCTTTCTTT.

This chain connects TRBV7-3 to TRBJ1-4, with D possibly being TRBD1 (5 bases). The V gene's germline CDR1 is SGHTA and CDR2 FQGTGA. V gave up 2 bases and J gave up 1 base, with 11 bases separating them. CDR3 length: 16 amino acids. The CDR3 DNA reads TGTGCCAGCAGCTTACAGGGTGGGGGAACTAATGAAAAACTGTTTTTT. Translated, it gives CASSLQGGGTNEKLFF.